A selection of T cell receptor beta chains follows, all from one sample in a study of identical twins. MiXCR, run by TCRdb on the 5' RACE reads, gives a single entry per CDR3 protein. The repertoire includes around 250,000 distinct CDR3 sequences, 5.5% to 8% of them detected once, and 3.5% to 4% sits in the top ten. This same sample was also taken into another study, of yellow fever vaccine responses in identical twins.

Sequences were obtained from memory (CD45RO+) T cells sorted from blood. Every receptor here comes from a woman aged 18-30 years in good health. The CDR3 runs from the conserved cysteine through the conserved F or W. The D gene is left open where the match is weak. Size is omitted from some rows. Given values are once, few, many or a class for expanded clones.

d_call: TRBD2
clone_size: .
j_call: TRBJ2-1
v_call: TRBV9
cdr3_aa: CASSVEGGGSYNEQFF
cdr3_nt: TGTGCCAGCAGCGTAGAGGGCGGGGGTTCCTACAATGAGCAGTTCTTC

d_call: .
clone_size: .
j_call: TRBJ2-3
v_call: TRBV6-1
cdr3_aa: CASRLSGSGTDTQYF
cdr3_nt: TGTGCCAGCAGGCTTTCCGGTAGCGGTACAGATACGCAGTATTTT

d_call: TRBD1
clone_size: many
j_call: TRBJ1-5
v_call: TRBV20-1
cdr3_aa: CSARYRGPVQPQHF
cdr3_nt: TGCAGTGCTAGATACAGGGGGCCGGTCCAGCCCCAGCATTTT

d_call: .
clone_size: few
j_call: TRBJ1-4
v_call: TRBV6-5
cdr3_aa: CASSYYPPGTASNEKLFF
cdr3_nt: TGTGCCAGCAGTTACTATCCCCCGGGCACAGCTTCTAATGAAAAACTGTTTTTT

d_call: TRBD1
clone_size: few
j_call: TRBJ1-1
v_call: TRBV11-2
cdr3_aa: CASSLNRQGANTEAFF
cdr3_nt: TGTGCCAGCAGCTTAAATCGACAGGGGGCGAACACTGAAGCTTTCTTT

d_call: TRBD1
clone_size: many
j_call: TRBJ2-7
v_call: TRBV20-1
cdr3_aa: CSATPATGAYEQYF
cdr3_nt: TGCAGTGCTACCCCGGCGACAGGGGCCTACGAGCAGTACTTC

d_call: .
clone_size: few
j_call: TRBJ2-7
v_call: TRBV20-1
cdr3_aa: CSASVGSEKSYEQYF
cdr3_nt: TGCAGTGCTAGTGTGGGATCTGAGAAATCCTACGAGCAGTACTTC

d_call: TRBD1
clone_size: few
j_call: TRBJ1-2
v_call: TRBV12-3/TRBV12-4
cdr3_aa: CASTETGGHYGYTF
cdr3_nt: TGTGCCAGCACCGAGACAGGGGGGCACTATGGCTACACCTTC

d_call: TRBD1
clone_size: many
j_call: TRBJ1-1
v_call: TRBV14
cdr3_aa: CASSPMTGWSTEAFF
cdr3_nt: TGTGCCAGCAGCCCAATGACAGGGTGGTCCACTGAAGCTTTCTTT

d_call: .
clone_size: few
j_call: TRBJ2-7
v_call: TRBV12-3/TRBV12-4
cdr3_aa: CASSLIGGPSNEQYF
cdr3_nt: TGTGCCAGCAGTTTAATAGGGGGGCCTTCTAACGAGCAGTACTTC

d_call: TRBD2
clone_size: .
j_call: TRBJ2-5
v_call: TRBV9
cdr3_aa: CASSPGAGGETQYF
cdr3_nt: TGTGCCAGCAGCCCCGGGGCGGGGGGAGAGACCCAGTACTTC

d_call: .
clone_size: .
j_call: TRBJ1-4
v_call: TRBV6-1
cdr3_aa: CASSPQGSREKLFF
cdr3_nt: TGTGCCAGCAGCCCACAGGGAAGTCGTGAAAAACTGTTTTTT

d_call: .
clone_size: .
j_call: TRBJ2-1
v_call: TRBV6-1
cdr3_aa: CASRGGQPAGEQFF
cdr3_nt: TGTGCCAGCAGGGGGGGACAGCCAGCGGGTGAGCAGTTCTTC

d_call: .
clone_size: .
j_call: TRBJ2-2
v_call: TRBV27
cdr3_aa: CASSFTSLTGELFF
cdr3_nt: TGTGCCAGCAGTTTTACCTCATTGACCGGGGAGCTGTTTTTT

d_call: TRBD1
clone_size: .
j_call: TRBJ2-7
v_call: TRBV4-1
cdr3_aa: CASSLGGQGTYEQYF
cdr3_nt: TGCGCCAGCAGCCTCGGGGGACAGGGGACTTACGAGCAGTACTTC

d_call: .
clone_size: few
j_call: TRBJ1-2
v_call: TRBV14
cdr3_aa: CASSVYTGLDYGYTF
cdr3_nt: TGTGCCAGCAGCGTTTATACAGGCCTCGACTATGGCTACACCTTC

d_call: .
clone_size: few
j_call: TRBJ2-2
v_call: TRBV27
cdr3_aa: CASSLSQTGELFF
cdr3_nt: TGTGCCAGCAGTTTGAGCCAGACCGGGGAGCTGTTTTTT

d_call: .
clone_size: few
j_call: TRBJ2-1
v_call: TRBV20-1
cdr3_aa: CSARAGHTNNEQFF
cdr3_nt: TGCAGTGCTAGAGCTGGACACACAAACAATGAGCAGTTCTTC

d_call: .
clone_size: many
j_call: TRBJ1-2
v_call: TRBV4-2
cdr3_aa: CASSQETVPDGYTF
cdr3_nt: TGTGCCAGCAGCCAAGAGACAGTCCCCGATGGCTACACCTTC

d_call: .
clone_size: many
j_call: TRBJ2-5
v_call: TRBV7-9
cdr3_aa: CASSKDTRETQYF
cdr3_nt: TGTGCCAGCAGCAAGGACACCCGAGAGACCCAGTACTTC

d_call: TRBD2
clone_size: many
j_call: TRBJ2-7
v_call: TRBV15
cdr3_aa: CATSRATGGRSYEQYF
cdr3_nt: TGTGCCACCAGCAGAGCAACGGGCGGGAGGTCCTACGAGCAGTACTTC

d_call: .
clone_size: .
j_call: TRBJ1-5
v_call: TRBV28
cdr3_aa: CASRPGGSNQPQHF
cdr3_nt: TGTGCCAGCCGACCCGGAGGGAGCAATCAGCCCCAGCATTTT

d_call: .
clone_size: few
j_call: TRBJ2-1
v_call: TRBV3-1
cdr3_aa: CASSPLGLGNEQFF
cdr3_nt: TGTGCCAGCAGCCCACTGGGGCTGGGCAATGAGCAGTTCTTC

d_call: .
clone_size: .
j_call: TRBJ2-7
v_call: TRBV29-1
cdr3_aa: CSALGADSYEQYF
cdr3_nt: TGCAGCGCCCTGGGGGCCGACTCCTACGAGCAGTACTTC

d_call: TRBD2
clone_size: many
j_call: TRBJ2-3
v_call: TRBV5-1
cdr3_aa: CASSRQTSGYSTDTQYF
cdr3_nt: TGCGCCAGCAGCCGACAGACTAGCGGATATAGCACAGATACGCAGTATTTT

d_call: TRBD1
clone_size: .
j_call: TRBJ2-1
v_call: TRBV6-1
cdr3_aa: CASFPGQGHNEQFF
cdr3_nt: TGTGCCAGCTTTCCAGGACAGGGTCACAATGAGCAGTTCTTC

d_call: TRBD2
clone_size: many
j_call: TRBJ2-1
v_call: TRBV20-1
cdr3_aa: CSAIGPGLVGNEQFF
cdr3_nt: TGCAGTGCTATAGGCCCGGGACTAGTGGGCAATGAGCAGTTCTTC

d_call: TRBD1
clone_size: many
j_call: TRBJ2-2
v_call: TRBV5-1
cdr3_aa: CASKGAQVDTGELFF
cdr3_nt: TGCGCCAGCAAGGGGGCGCAGGTGGACACCGGGGAGCTGTTTTTT

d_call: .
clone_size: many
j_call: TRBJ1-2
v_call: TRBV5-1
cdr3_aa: CASSLEQAYGYTF
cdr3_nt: TGCGCCAGCAGCTTGGAACAGGCCTATGGCTACACCTTC

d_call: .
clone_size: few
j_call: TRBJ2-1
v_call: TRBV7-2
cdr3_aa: CASSLVPPYNEQFF
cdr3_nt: TGTGCCAGCAGCTTAGTACCCCCATACAATGAGCAGTTCTTC

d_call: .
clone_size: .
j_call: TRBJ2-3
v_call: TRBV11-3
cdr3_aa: CASSLDPPGGITDTQYF
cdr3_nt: TGTGCCAGCAGCTTAGATCCCCCAGGGGGGATAACAGATACGCAGTATTTT

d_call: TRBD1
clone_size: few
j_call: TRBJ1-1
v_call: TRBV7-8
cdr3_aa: CASSLGHLRGLTEAFF
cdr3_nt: TGTGCCAGCAGCTTAGGGCATCTCAGGGGGCTGACTGAAGCTTTCTTT

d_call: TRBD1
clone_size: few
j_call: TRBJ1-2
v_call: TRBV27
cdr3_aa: CASSADRVYGYTF
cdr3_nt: TGTGCCAGCAGTGCTGACAGGGTGTATGGCTACACCTTC

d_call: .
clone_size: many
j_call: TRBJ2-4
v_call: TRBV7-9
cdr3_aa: CASSKSIAKNIQYF
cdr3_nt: TGTGCCAGCAGCAAGTCTATAGCCAAAAACATTCAGTACTTC

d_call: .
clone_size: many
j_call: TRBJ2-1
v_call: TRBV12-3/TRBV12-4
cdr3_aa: CASSRGSHEQFF
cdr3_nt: TGTGCCAGCAGTAGGGGATCCCATGAGCAGTTCTTC

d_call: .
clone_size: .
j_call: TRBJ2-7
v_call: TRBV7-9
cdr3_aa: CASSSWRGLGEQYF
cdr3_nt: TGTGCCAGCAGCTCTTGGAGGGGGCTAGGCGAGCAGTACTTC

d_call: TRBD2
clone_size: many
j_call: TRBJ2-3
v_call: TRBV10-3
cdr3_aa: CAINGGNTDTQYF
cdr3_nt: TGTGCCATCAACGGGGGGAACACAGATACGCAGTATTTT

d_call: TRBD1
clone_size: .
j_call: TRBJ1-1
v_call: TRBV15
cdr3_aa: CATSRGADRVHTEAFF
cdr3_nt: TGTGCCACCAGCAGAGGCGCGGACAGGGTCCACACTGAAGCTTTCTTT

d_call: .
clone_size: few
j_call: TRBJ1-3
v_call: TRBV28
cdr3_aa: CASVGSGNTIYF
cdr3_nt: TGTGCCAGCGTTGGTTCCGGAAACACCATATATTTT

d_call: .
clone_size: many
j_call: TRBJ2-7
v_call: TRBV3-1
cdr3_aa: CASSQSGDPYEQYF
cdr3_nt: TGTGCCAGCAGCCAAAGTGGGGATCCCTACGAGCAGTACTTC

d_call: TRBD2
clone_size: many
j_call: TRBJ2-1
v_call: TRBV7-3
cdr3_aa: CASSLVAGGSEQFF
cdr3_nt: TGTGCCAGCAGCTTAGTAGCGGGAGGAAGTGAGCAGTTCTTC

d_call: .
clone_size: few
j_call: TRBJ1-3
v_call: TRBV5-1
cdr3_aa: CASSSGDLGSNTIYF
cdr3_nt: TGCGCCAGCAGCTCGGGGGATTTGGGGAGTAACACCATATATTTT

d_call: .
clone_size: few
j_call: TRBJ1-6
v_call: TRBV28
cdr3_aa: CASHAQYNSPLHF
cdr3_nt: TGTGCCAGCCATGCGCAGTATAATTCACCCCTCCACTTT

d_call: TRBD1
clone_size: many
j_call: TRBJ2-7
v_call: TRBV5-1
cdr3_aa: CASSIRDSSSYEQYF
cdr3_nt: TGCGCCAGCAGCATACGGGACAGCTCCTCCTACGAGCAGTACTTC

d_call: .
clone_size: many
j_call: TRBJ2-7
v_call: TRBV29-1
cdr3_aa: CSVRGSSYEQYF
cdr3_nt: TGCAGCGTCCGGGGCAGCTCCTACGAGCAGTACTTC

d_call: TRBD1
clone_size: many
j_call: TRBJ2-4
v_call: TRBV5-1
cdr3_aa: CASTETDRENIQYF
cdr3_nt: TGCGCCAGCACCGAAACGGACAGGGAAAACATTCAGTACTTC